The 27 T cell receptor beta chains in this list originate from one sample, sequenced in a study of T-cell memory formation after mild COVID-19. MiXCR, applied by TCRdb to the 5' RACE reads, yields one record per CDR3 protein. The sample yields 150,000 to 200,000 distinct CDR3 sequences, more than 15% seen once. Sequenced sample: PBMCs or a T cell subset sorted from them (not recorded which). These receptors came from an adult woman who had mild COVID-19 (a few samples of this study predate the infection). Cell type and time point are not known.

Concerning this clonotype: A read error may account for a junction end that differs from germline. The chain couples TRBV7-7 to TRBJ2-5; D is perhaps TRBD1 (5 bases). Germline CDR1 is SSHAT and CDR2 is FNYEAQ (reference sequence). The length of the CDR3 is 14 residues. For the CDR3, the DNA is TGTGCTAGCAGCCCAGGGAATCTCCAAGAGACCCAGTACTTC. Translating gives CASSPGNLQETQYF.

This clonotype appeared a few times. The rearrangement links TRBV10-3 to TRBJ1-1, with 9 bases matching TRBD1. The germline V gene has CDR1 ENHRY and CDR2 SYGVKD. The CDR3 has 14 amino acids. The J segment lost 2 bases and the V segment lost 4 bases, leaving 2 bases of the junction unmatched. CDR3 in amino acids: CAISGDRENTEAFF. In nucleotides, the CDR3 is TGTGCCATCAGTGGGGACAGGGAAAACACTGAAGCTTTCTTT.

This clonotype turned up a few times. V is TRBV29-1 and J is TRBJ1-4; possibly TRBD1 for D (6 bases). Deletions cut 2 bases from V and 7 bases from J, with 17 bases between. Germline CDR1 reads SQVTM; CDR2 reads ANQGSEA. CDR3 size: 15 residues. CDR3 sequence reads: CSVERTGTSGEKLFF. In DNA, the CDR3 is TGCAGCGTTGAAAGGACCGGGACATCTGGTGAAAAACTGTTTTTT. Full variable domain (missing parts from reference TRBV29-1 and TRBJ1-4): SAVISQKPSRDICQRGTSLTIQCQVDSQVTMMFWYRQQPGQSLTLIATANQGSEATYESGFVIDKFPISRPNLTFSTLTVSNMSPEDSSIYLCSVERTGTSGEKLFFGSGTQLSVL.

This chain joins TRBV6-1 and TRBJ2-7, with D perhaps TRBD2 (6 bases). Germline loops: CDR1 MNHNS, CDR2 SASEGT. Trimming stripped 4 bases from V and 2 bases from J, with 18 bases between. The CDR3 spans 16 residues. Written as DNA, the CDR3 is TGTGCCAGCAGTGGTCCCGAGCGGGCGAGAACCTACGAGCAGTACTTC. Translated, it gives CASSGPERARTYEQYF.

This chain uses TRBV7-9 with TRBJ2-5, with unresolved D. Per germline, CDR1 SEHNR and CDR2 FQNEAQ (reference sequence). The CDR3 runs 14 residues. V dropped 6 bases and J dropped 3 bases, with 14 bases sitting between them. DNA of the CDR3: TGTGCCAGCAGTCCGGACCCAGGCAAAGAGACCCAGTACTTC. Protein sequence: CASSPDPGKETQYF.

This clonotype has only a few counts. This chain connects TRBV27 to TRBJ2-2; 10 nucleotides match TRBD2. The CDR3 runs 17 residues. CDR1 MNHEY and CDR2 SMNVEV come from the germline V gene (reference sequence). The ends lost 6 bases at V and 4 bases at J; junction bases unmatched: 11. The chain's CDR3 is CASSRTSGPGGTGELFF. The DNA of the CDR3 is TGTGCCAGCAGCCGGACTAGCGGACCCGGGGGCACCGGGGAGCTGTTTTTT.

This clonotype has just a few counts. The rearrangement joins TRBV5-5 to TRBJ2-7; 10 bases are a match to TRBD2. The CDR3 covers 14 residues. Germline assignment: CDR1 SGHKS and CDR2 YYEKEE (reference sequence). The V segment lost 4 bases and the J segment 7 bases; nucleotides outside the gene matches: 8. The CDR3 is CASSRSGRAGEQYF. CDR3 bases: TGTGCCAGCAGCCGAAGCGGGAGGGCGGGAGAGCAGTACTTC.

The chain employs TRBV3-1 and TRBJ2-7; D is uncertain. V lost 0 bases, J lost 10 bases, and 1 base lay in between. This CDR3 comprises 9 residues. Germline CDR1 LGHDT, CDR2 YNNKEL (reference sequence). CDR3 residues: CASSQDQYF. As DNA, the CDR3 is TGTGCCAGCAGCCAAGACCAGTACTTC.

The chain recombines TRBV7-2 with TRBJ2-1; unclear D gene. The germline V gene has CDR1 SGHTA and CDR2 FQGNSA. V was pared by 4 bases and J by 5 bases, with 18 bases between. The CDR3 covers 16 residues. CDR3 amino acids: CASSSVGGRGDNEQFF. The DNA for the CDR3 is TGTGCCAGCAGCTCGGTAGGCGGAAGAGGTGACAATGAGCAGTTCTTC.

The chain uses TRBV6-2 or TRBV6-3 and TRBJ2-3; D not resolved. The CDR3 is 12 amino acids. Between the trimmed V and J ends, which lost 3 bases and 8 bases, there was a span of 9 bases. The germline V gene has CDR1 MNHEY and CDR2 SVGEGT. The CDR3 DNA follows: TGTGCCAGCAGTTATCGGGCCCCTACGCAGTATTTT. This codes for CASSYRAPTQYF.

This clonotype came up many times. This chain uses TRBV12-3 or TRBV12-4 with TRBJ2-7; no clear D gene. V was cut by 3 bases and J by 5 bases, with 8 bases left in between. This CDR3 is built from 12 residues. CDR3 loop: CASSLGYDEQYF. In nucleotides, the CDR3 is TGTGCCAGCAGTTTGGGTTATGACGAGCAGTACTTC.

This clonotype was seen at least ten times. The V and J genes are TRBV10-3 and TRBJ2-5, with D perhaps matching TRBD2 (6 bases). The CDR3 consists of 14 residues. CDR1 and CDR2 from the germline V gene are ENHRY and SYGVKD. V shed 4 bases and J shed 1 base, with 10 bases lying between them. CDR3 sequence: CAISVGGPQETQYF. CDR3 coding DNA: TGTGCCATCAGTGTGGGGGGTCCCCAAGAGACCCAGTACTTC.

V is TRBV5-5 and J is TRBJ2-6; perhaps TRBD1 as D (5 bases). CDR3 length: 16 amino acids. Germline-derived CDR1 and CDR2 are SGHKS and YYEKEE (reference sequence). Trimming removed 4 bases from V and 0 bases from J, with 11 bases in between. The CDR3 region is CASSPRQFSGANVLTF. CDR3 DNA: TGTGCCAGCAGCCCGAGACAGTTCTCTGGGGCCAACGTCCTGACTTTC. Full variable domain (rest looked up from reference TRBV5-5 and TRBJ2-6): DAGVTQSPTHLIKTRGQQVTLRCSPISGHKSVSWYQQVLGQGPQFIFQYYEKEERGRGNFPDRFSARQFPNYSSELNVNALLLGDSALYLCASSPRQFSGANVLTFGAGSRLTVL.

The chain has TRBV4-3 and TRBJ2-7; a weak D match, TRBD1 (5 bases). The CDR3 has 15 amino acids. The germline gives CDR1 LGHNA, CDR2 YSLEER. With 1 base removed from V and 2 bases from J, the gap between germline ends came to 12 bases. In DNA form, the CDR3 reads TGCGCCAGCAGCCAAGCTTGGTCAGGGACCTACGAGCAGTACTTC. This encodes CASSQAWSGTYEQYF.

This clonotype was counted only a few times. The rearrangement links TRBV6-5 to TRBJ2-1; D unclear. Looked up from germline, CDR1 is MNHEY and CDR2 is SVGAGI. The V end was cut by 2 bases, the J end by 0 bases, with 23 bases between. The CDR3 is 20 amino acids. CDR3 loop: CASSYRAQSGLRFSYNEQFF. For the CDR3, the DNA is TGTGCCAGCAGTTACCGCGCGCAATCGGGCCTTAGATTCTCCTACAATGAGCAGTTCTTC.

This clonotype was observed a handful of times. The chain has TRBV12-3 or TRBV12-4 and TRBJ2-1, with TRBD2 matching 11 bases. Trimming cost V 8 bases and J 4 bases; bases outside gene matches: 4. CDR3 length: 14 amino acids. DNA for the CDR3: TGTGCCAGCCTCAGACTAGCGGGGTACAATGAGCAGTTCTTC. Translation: CASLRLAGYNEQFF.

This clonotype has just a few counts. For the CDR3, the DNA is TGTGCCACCAGTGACCCAGCGGGAGGGCCAAATGAGCAGTTCTTC. It is translated as CATSDPAGGPNEQFF. V is TRBV24-1 and J is TRBJ2-1, with TRBD2 identical over 10 bases. Trimming took 4 bases from V and 7 from J; bases not matched to a gene: 6. The CDR3 contains 15 residues. In germline, CDR1 is KGHDR, CDR2 SFDVKD.

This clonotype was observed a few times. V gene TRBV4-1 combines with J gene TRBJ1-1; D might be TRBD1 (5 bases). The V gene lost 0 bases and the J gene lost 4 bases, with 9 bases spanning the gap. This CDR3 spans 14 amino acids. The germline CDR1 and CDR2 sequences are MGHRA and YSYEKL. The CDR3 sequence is CASSQDSRGTEAFF. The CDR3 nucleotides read TGCGCCAGCAGCCAAGATTCTAGGGGCACTGAAGCTTTCTTT.

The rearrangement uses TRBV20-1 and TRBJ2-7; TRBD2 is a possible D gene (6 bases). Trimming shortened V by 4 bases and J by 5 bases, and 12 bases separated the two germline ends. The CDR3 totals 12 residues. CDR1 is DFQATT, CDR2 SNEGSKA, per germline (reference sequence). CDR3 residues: CSAIAGSNEQYF. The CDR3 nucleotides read TGCAGTGCTATCGCGGGAAGTAACGAGCAGTACTTC.

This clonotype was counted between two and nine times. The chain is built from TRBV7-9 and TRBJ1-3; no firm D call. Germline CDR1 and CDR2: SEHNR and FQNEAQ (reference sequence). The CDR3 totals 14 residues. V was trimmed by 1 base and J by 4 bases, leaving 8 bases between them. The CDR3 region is CASSLVASGNTIYF. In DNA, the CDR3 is TGTGCCAGCAGCTTAGTAGCGTCAGGAAACACCATATATTTT.

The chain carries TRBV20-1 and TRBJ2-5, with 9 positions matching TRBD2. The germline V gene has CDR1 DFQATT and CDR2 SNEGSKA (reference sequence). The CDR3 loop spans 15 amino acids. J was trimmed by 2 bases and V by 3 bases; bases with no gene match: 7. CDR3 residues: CSAREGSGRQETQYF. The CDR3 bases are TGCAGTGCTAGGGAGGGTAGCGGGAGACAAGAGACCCAGTACTTC.

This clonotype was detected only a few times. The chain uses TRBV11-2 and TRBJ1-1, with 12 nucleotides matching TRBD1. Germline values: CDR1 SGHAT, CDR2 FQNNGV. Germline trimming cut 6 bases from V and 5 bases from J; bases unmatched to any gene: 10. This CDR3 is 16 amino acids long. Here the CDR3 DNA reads TGTGCCAGCAGTATTCCGGGACAGGGGGCTGGGACTGAAGCTTTCTTT. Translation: CASSIPGQGAGTEAFF. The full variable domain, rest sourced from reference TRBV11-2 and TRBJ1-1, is EAGVAQSPRYKIIEKRQSVAFWCNPISGHATLYWYQQILGQGPKLLIQFQNNGVVDDSQLPKDRFSAERLKGVDSTLKIQPAKLEDSAVYLCASSIPGQGAGTEAFFGQGTRLTVV.

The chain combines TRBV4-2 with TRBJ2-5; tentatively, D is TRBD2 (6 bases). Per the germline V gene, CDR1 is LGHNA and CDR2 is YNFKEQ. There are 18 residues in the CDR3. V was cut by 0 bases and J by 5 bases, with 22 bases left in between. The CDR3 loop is CASSQDQGLTLPGETQYF. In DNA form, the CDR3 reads TGTGCCAGCAGCCAAGACCAAGGACTAACCCTGCCCGGGGAGACCCAGTACTTC.

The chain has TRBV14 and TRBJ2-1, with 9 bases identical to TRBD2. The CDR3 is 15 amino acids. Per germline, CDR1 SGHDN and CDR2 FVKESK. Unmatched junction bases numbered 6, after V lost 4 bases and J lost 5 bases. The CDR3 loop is CASSPIQREDNEQFF. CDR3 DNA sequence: TGTGCCAGCAGCCCTATTCAGCGGGAGGACAATGAGCAGTTCTTC.

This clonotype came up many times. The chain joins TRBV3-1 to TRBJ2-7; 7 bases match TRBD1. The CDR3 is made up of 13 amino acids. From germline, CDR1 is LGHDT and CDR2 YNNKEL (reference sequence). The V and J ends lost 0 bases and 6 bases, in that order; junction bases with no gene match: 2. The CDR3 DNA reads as TGTGCCAGCAGCCAAGACGACAGGGCCGAGCAGTACTTC. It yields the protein CASSQDDRAEQYF.

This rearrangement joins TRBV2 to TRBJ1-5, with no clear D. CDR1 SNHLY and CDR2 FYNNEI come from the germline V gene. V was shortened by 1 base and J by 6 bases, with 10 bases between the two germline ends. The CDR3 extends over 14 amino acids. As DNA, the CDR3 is TGTGCCAGCAGTGAAGTTAACCAACGTCAGCCCCAGCATTTT. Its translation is CASSEVNQRQPQHF.

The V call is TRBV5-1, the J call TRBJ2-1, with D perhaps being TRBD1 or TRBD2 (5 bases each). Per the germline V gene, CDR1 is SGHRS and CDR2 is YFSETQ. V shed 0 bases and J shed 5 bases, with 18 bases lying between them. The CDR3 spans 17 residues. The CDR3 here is CASSLGRQSRVDNEQFF. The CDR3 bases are TGCGCCAGCAGCTTGGGGAGGCAAAGCAGGGTCGACAATGAGCAGTTCTTC.